The T cell receptor (beta chain) under discussion was sequenced for a study of T-cell reconstitution after alpha-beta-depleted transplantation in children. Study-wide results and caveats: For some patients, TCRbeta diversity was high at day 60 because of recipient T cells and thymic progenitors that survived. Once a year had passed after transplant, T-cell counts and diversity came mostly from newly produced T cells.

Trimming at V came to 7 bases and at J to 6 bases, leaving 16 bases not matched to a gene. Germline V gives CDR1 SGHAT, CDR2 FQDESV (reference sequence). This CDR3 spans 18 amino acids. This clonotype showed up many times. Its antigen remains unknown. Molecular barcoding with unique molecular identifiers was used for the TCRbeta library. MiXCR, run by TCRdb on the PCR reads, gives a single entry per CDR3 protein. Among 450,000 to 550,000 distinct CDR3 sequences listed, more than 9.5% were seen once. This clonotype originated in a female patient between 2 and 10 years old who had a stem cell transplant for aplastic anemia, so the T cells may come from the graft donor. The V and J genes are TRBV11-1 and TRBJ2-5, with 14 bases identical to TRBD2. The sample was PBMCs, mostly from graft donor cells, taken 180 days after TCRalphabeta/CD19-depleted stem cell transplant. The CDR3 is CASTPLKGTSGRSKTQYF. As DNA, the CDR3 is TGTGCCAGCACCCCCTTAAAGGGGACTAGCGGGAGATCGAAGACCCAGTACTTC.